The rows below give T cell receptor beta chains drawn from one sample of a study of cytomegalovirus exposure and HLA in healthy donors. Here immunoSEQ multiplex PCR was the method, and the copy in TCRdb shows in-frame clones only, minus some. In the table there are about 180,000 clones, around 76% of which are singletons. The sequencing input was PBMCs. These receptors all stem from a man aged 40-49 years in good health and CMV-seronegative. The CDR3 runs from the conserved cysteine through the conserved F or W. A D gene is named only where the DNA matches it firmly. Size is omitted from some rows. Given values are once, few, many or a class for expanded clones.

TRBJ2-3,TRBD2,NA,TRBV25-1,TGTGCCAGCAGAGGGACTAGCGGTTTCACAGATACGCAGTATTTT,CASRGTSGFTDTQYF
TRBJ2-3,TRBD2,NA,TRBV12-5,TGTGCTAGTGGCGACGATCTAGCGGGAGGGGCGACGGATACGCAGTATTTT,CASGDDLAGGATDTQYF
TRBJ1-4,TRBD1,NA,TRBV28,TGTGCCAGCAGCGGACGACAGGGACTTAATGAAAAACTGTTTTTT,CASSGRQGLNEKLFF
TRBJ2-7,NA,few,TRBV11-3,TGTGCCAGCAGCACCACGAGGGGACTCTCCTACGAGCAGTACTTC,CASSTTRGLSYEQYF
TRBJ1-2,TRBD1,NA,TRBV19,TGTGCCAGTAGTCTCTCCTCGGGACAGGGAGCTAACTATGGCTACACCTTC,CASSLSSGQGANYGYTF
TRBJ2-1,TRBD2,NA,TRBV6-1,TGTGCCAGCATTACGGGACTAGTAAACAATGAGCAGTTCTTC,CASITGLVNNEQFF
TRBJ1-1,TRBD1,NA,TRBV18,TGTGCCAGCTCACCACGGGGGACAGTGAACACTGAAGCTTTCTTT,CASSPRGTVNTEAFF
TRBJ1-4,NA,NA,TRBV28,TGTGCCAGCCACGACTCAGCTAATGAAAAACTGTTTTTT,CASHDSANEKLFF
TRBJ2-2,TRBD1,NA,TRBV28,TGTGCCAGCAGTTCCCAGGGGGCTGGTACCGGGGAGCTGTTTTTT,CASSSQGAGTGELFF
TRBJ2-7,NA,NA,TRBV4-3,TGCGCCAGCAGCCAAGCTGCGGGGTTTGTCCCCTACGAGCAGTACTTC,CASSQAAGFVPYEQYF
TRBJ2-1,TRBD2,NA,TRBV30,TGTGCGGGACTAGCGGGAGAGATAAAATACAATGAGCAGTTCTTC,CAGLAGEIKYNEQFF
TRBJ2-2,TRBD2,NA,TRBV27,TGTGCCAGCAGTTCCGGACTAGCGAGCACCGGGGAGCTGTTTTTT,CASSSGLASTGELFF
TRBJ2-1,TRBD2,NA,TRBV19,TGTGCCAGTAGTGCTAATGGACTAGTGTACTACAATGAGCAGTTCTTC,CASSANGLVYYNEQFF
TRBJ2-5,NA,NA,TRBV2,TGTGCCAGCACCAAAGCGCGGGGGGGACAGGACCAAGAGACCCAGTACTTC,CASTKARGGQDQETQYF
TRBJ1-5,TRBD1,NA,TRBV19,TGTGCCAGTAGTATCGTGGGACAGGGCGGTCAGCCCCAGCATTTT,CASSIVGQGGQPQHF
TRBJ2-7,TRBD2,few,TRBV7-9,TGTGCCAGCAGCGCAGACCTAGCGGGGGCCAGAGAGCAGTACTTC,CASSADLAGAREQYF
TRBJ2-1,NA,NA,TRBV19,TGTGCCAGTAGGCTTGGGACACAATACAATGAGCAGTTCTTC,CASRLGTQYNEQFF
TRBJ2-5,NA,NA,TRBV10-3,TGTGCCATCACATGGGACTTCCAAGAGACCCAGTACTTC,CAITWDFQETQYF
TRBJ2-1,TRBD2,NA,TRBV11-3,TGTGCCAGCAGCTTAGCTCTAGCGGACTACAATGAGCAGTTCTTC,CASSLALADYNEQFF
TRBJ1-2,NA,NA,TRBV18,TGTGCCAGCTCACCAAGCGAGACCCTTAACTATGGCTACACCTTC,CASSPSETLNYGYTF
TRBJ2-7,NA,once,TRBV4-3,TGCGCCAGCAGCCAAGGGCTCCATAATGGCTACGAGCAGTACTTC,CASSQGLHNGYEQYF
TRBJ2-5,NA,NA,TRBV2,TGTGCCAGCAGTCGAGACTATAACCAAGAGACCCAGTACTTC,CASSRDYNQETQYF
TRBJ2-1,TRBD2,NA,TRBV10-1,TGCGCCAGCAGTGAGCCCCCCCAGCGGGAGTATCTCAATGAGCAGTTCTTC,CASSEPPQREYLNEQFF
TRBJ2-7,TRBD1,NA,TRBV27,TGTGCCAGCAGTCCGCGGACAGGGACGCTACGGCAGTACTTC,CASSPRTGTLRQYF
TRBJ1-4,TRBD1,NA,TRBV5-1,TGCGCCAGCAGCTTGGGACAGGGGGCGGAAAAACTGTTTTTT,CASSLGQGAEKLFF
TRBJ1-6,NA,NA,TRBV7-2,TGTGCCAGCAGCCCAGATAATTCACCCCTCCACTTT,CASSPDNSPLHF
TRBJ1-1,NA,NA,TRBV9,TGTGCCAGCAGCGTAGTAGCCACGAACACTGAAGCTTTCTTT,CASSVVATNTEAFF